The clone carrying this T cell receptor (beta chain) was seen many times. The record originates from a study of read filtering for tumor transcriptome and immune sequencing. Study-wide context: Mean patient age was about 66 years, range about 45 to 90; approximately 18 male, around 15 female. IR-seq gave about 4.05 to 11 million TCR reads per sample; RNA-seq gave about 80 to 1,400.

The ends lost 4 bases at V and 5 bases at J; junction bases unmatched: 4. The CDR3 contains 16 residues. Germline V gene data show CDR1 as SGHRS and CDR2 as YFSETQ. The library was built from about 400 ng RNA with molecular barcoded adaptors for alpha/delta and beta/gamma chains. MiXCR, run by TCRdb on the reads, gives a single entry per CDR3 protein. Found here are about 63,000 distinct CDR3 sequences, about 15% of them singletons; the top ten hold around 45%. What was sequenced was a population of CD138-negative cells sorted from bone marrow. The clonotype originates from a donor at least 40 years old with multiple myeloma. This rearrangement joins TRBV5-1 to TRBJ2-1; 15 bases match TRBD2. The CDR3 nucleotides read TGCGCCAGCAGCCGGACTAGCGGGAGGGTTCACAATGAGCAGTTCTTC. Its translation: CASSRTSGRVHNEQFF.